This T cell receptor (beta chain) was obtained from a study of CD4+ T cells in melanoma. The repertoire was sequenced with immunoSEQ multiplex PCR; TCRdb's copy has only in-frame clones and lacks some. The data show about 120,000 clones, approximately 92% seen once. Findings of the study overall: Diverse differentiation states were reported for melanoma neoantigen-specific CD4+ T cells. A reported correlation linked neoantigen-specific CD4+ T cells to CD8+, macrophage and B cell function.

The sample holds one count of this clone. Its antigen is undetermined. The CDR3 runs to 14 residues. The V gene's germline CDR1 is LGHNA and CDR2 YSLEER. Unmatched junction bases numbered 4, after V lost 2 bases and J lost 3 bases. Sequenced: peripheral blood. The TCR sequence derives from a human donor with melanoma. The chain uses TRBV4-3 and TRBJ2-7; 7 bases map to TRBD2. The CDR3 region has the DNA TGCGCCAGCAGCCAAACAGGACTAGTCTACGAGCAGTACTTC. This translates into CASSQTGLVYEQYF.